What follows is one TCR beta chain and its context. Its antigen is not identified. This record comes from a study of T cells in Graves' hyperthyroidism and ophthalmopathy. Study results and caveats: Clonotypes that were expanded in thyroid above 0.001 mostly appeared in blood too.

TCR beta CDR3 regions were amplified from RNA. A first-round RT-PCR of the TCR CDR3 used the HTBI primer set. TCRdb ran MiXCR on the multiplex PCR reads and lists one entry per CDR3 protein. The table records 550,000 to 600,000 distinct CDR3 sequences, about half of them present only once. Researchers barred patients who had uncontrolled infection, other autoimmune disease, pregnancy or lactation. The CDR3 length is 13 residues. Germline CDR1 reads SGDLS; CDR2 reads YYNGEE. Between the trimmed V and J ends, which lost 3 bases and 3 bases, there was a span of 10 bases. The chain employs TRBV9 and TRBJ2-7; D not resolved. Sequences were obtained from peripheral blood or thyroid tissue (not recorded which). The receptor's source is an adult woman with Graves' disease, either hyperthyroidism or ophthalmopathy (not recorded which). This chain's CDR3 is CASSGSAFYEQYF. Written as DNA, the CDR3 is TGTGCCAGCAGCGGCTCGGCGTTCTACGAGCAGTACTTC.